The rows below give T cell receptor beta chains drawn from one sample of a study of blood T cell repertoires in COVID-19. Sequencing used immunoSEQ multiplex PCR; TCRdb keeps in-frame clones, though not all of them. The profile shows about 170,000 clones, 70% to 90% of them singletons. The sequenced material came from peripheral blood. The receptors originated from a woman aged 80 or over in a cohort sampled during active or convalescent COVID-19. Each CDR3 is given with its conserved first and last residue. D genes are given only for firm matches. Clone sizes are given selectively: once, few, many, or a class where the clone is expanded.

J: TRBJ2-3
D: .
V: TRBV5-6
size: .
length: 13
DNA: TGTGCCAGCAGACCAGGGGCCGGGGATACGCAGTATTTT
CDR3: CASRPGAGDTQYF

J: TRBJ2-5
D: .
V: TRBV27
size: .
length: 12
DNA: TGTGCCAGGACCAGGGAACAAGAGACCCAGTACTTC
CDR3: CARTREQETQYF

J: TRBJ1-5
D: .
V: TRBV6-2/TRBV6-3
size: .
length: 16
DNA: TGTGCCAGCAGTTACTCGCTCAGAAAAAGCAATCAGCCCCAGCATTTT
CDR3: CASSYSLRKSNQPQHF

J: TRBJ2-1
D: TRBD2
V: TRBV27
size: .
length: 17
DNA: TGTGCCAGCAGTGGGACTAGCGGGAGCGCGACCTACAATGAGCAGTTCTTC
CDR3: CASSGTSGSATYNEQFF

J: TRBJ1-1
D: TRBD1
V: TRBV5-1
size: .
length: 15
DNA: TGCGCCAGCAGCTTGTCAGGGGGTCCGAACACTGAAGCTTTCTTT
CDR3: CASSLSGGPNTEAFF

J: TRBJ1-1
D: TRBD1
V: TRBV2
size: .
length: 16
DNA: TGTGCCAGCACAGGCTTGGGTGGGACAGTAAACACTGAAGCTTTCTTT
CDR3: CASTGLGGTVNTEAFF

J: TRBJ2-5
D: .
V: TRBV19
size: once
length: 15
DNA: TGTGCCAGTAGTATATCTCGACATTTCCAAGAGACCCAGTACTTC
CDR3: CASSISRHFQETQYF

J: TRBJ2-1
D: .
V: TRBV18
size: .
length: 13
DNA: TGTGCCAGCTCACCACGGACAGATAATGAGCAGTTCTTC
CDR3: CASSPRTDNEQFF

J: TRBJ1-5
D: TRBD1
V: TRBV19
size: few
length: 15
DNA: TGTGCCAGTAGCTTAGCAGGGGGGATCAATCAGCCCCAGCATTTT
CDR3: CASSLAGGINQPQHF

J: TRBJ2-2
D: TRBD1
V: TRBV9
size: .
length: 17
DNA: TGTGCCAGCAGCGGACGGGCCGGGACAGGGCTCACCGGGGAGCTGTTTTTT
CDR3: CASSGRAGTGLTGELFF

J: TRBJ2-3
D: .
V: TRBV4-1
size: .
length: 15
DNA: TGCGCCAGCAGCCAAGTTACAGGGTTGAAAGATACGCAGTATTTT
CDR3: CASSQVTGLKDTQYF